This entry lists 9 T cell receptor beta chains sequenced from one sample in a study of Ad26.COV2.S vaccination and SARS-CoV-2 variants (dated by TCRdb to about 2021). Library generation was performed with the immunoSEQ multiplex PCR assay. This is the immuneACCESS table as TCRdb keeps it, with only in-frame sequences that have V and J called. A part of the clones is gone; compared with another copy, unresolved V genes explain less than half, and the rest is unexplained. The sample yields roughly 330,000 clones; under 90% were counted once. The leading ten clones occupy 4.5% to 7% of the sample. The sample's treatment or condition label, in plain terms: around 19 received Ad26.COV2.S at low or high dose, single or two shots; a few received placebo; per-sample allocation not given. Repertoires of vaccine and placebo recipients were sequenced from samples taken on day 63 after the first injection.

Sequences were derived from peripheral blood, sampled in a trial of Ad26.COV2.S vaccine versus placebo. These receptors all stem from a person aged 18-60 years who received the Ad26.COV2.S COVID-19 vaccine or a placebo.

V usage is TRBV6-5 and J usage is TRBJ2-7, with D maybe TRBD1 (5 bases). With 6 bases removed from V and 0 bases from J, the gap between germline ends came to 12 bases. In germline, CDR1 is MNHEY, CDR2 SVGAGI. This CDR3 has 14 residues. CDR3 in amino acids: CASSFTGSSYEQYV. CDR3 DNA sequence: TGTGCCAGCAGCTTCACAGGAAGCTCCTACGAGCAGTACGTC.

Turning to this clone: In the same sample, other DNA sequences code for this CDR3. The chain combines TRBV29-1 with TRBJ1-1, with D uncertain. The CDR3 totals 12 residues. The V and J ends lost 1 base and 0 bases respectively, with 3 bases between them. Germline CDR1 reads SQVTM; CDR2 reads ANQGSEA. The CDR3 loop reads CSVEGMNTEAFF. The CDR3 DNA is TGCAGCGTTGAAGGGATGAACACTGAAGCTTTCTTT.

The V call is TRBV4-3, the J call TRBJ1-4; D not certain. CDR3 size: 15 residues. Germline lookup yields CDR1 LGHNA and CDR2 YSLEER. V was shortened by 0 bases and J by 8 bases, with 13 bases between the two germline ends. The CDR3, as DNA: TGCGCCAGCAGCCAAGAGATTCCGAAAGGGGAAAAACTGTTTTTT. Residues: CASSQEIPKGEKLFF.

This clone showed up just once. This chain joins TRBV6-5 and TRBJ1-1; D remains ambiguous. The CDR3 contains 13 residues. The V gene lost 8 bases and the J gene lost 0 bases, with 10 bases spanning the gap. In germline, CDR1 is MNHEY, CDR2 SVGAGI. CDR3 coding DNA: TGTGCCAGCGCGGCCAGAATGAACACTGAAGCTTTCTTT. It encodes CASAARMNTEAFF.

This clone was recorded only once. This rearrangement joins TRBV6-1 to TRBJ2-7, with 10 bases matching TRBD1. J was trimmed by 5 bases and V by 3 bases; bases with no gene match: 10. CDR1 is MNHNS and CDR2 is SASEGT in the germline V gene. This CDR3 spans 16 amino acids. The CDR3 loop is CASSEVVGQGGHEQYV. The CDR3 DNA is TGTGCCAGCAGTGAGGTAGTAGGACAGGGGGGTCACGAGCAGTACGTC.

Only one count was recorded for this clone. The V and J genes are TRBV6-4 and TRBJ2-7; 12 bases are shared with TRBD2. The CDR3 runs 15 residues. Germline CDR1 MRHNA, CDR2 SNTAGT. With 6 bases clipped from V and 4 bases from J, the junction kept 7 bases outside the gene matches. DNA for the CDR3: TGTGCCAGCAGGGAACTAGCGGGAGGCCCTTACGAGCAGTACGTC. Translating gives CASRELAGGPYEQYV.

This chain links TRBV12-3 or TRBV12-4 with TRBJ1-2; a weak D match, TRBD1 (6 bases). Trimming shortened V by 3 bases and J by 8 bases, and 13 bases separated the two germline ends. This CDR3 region has 13 residues. The CDR3 nucleotides are TGTGCCAGCAGTTTGGAGGGGGTACGGGGCTACACCTTC. It encodes CASSLEGVRGYTF.

This chain uses TRBV3-1 (or the pseudogene TRBV3-2) with TRBJ1-1, with no clear D. V lost 1 base to trimming and J lost 7 bases, with 7 bases between them. This CDR3 has 12 residues. Germline assignment: CDR1 LGHDT and CDR2 YNNKEL (reference sequence). In DNA, the CDR3 is TGTGCCAGCAGCCAAGGGGTGCTTGAAGCTTTCTTT. It translates to CASSQGVLEAFF.

The chain has TRBV15 and TRBJ2-3, with D unresolved. The germline V gene encodes CDR1 LNHNV and CDR2 YYDKDF (reference sequence). This CDR3 spans 16 amino acids. V was shortened by 5 bases and J by 2 bases, with 17 bases between the two germline ends. In DNA form, the CDR3 reads TGTGCCACCAGCTCTCGGACCCACACCCTCACAGATACGCAGTATTTT. Residues: CATSSRTHTLTDTQYF.